The T cell receptor beta chain under discussion was sequenced for a study of T cell changes during pregnancy in multiple sclerosis. Using immunoSEQ multiplex PCR, the repertoire was profiled, and TCRdb retains in-frame clones only, with some absent. The sample holds about 58,000 clones, roughly 93% seen once. The length of the CDR3 is 12 residues. From germline, CDR1 is SNHLY and CDR2 FYNNEI. V gave up 6 bases and J gave up 4 bases, with 10 bases separating them. This rearrangement joins TRBV2 to TRBJ2-7, with D tentatively TRBD1 (6 bases). The sequenced sample was CD8+ T cells from peripheral blood mononuclear cells, obtained in the second trimester of pregnancy. The receptor comes from a female donor with multiple sclerosis, enrolled in a pregnancy study. The CDR3, as DNA: TGTGCCAGCAGCGACAGGTCGTACGAGCAGTACTTC. It is translated as CASSDRSYEQYF.